The rows below give T cell receptor beta chains drawn from one sample of a study of glioma-infiltrating T cells after dendritic cell vaccination. Repertoires were generated with immunoSEQ multiplex PCR, while TCRdb's copy carries only in-frame clones and drops some. In the table there are about 25,000 clones, roughly nine tenths of which are singletons. Sequenced material: blood, taken after dendritic cell vaccination. Source of these receptors: a human donor with glioblastoma. The CDR3 runs from the conserved cysteine through the conserved F or W. A D gene is named only where the DNA matches it firmly. Size is omitted from some rows. Given values are once, few, many or a class for expanded clones.

j_call	d_call	v_call	clone_size	cdr3_aa	cdr3_nt
TRBJ2-3	.	TRBV21-1	once	CASSKETSSSRDTQYF	TGTGCCAGCAGCAAAGAGACTAGTAGTTCCCGCGATACGCAGTATTTT
TRBJ1-6	.	TRBV6-5	.	CASSYETGGSSPLHF	TGTGCCAGCAGCTACGAAACGGGGGGTTCCTCACCCCTCCACTTT
TRBJ2-1	.	TRBV27	.	CASSPDGGSYNEQFF	TGTGCCAGCAGTCCAGACGGGGGTTCCTACAATGAGCAGTTCTTC
TRBJ2-1	TRBD2	TRBV5-8	.	CASSPSLAGAYNEQFF	TGTGCCAGCAGCCCCTCTCTAGCGGGGGCCTACAATGAGCAGTTCTTC
TRBJ2-1	.	TRBV6-6	.	CASSPTYNEQFF	TGTGCCAGCAGCCCTACTTACAATGAGCAGTTCTTC
TRBJ2-7	.	TRBV6-5	.	CASSYVQGLSYEQYF	TGTGCCAGCAGTTACGTACAGGGCTTGTCCTACGAGCAGTACTTC
TRBJ1-5	.	TRBV15	.	CATSRDRGGGQPQHF	TGTGCCACCAGCAGAGATCGCGGGGGCGGTCAGCCCCAGCATTTT
TRBJ2-7	TRBD1	TRBV30	.	CAWRSPGTGSMYF	TGTGCCTGGAGGTCCCCCGGGACAGGGTCCATGTACTTC
TRBJ1-6	TRBD1	TRBV5-4	.	CASWRQGESSPLHF	TGTGCCAGCTGGAGACAGGGGGAGTCCTCACCCCTCCACTTT
TRBJ1-2	TRBD1	TRBV2	once	CASTRDRGSYGYTF	TGTGCCAGCACCCGGGACAGGGGGAGCTATGGCTACACCTTC
TRBJ1-3	.	TRBV7-9	.	CASSPDLTATGNTIYF	TGTGCCAGCAGTCCCGACTTGACAGCGACGGGAAACACCATATATTTT
TRBJ2-2	.	TRBV5-1	.	CASSLAANTGELFF	TGCGCCAGCAGCTTGGCAGCGAACACCGGGGAGCTGTTTTTT
TRBJ2-1	.	TRBV23-1	.	CASSLPGGLNNEQFF	TGCGCCAGCAGTCTCCCGGGGGGCTTAAACAATGAGCAGTTCTTC
TRBJ1-6	.	TRBV7-9	.	CASSFRNSPLHF	TGTGCCAGCAGCTTCAGGAATTCACCCCTCCACTTT
TRBJ2-1	.	TRBV20-1	few	CSASPVNEQFF	TGCAGTGCTAGCCCTGTTAATGAGCAGTTCTTC
TRBJ2-5	.	TRBV20-1	.	CSARDQEAQYF	TGCAGTGCTAGAGATCAGGAGGCCCAGTACTTC
TRBJ2-2	TRBD2	TRBV19	.	CASSIWAPRNRAGTGELFF	TGTGCCAGTAGTATTTGGGCTCCTAGGAACCGAGCGGGGACCGGGGAGCTGTTTTTT
TRBJ2-3	TRBD1	TRBV7-2	.	CASSLRPGQGRTDTQYF	TGTGCCAGCAGCTTGAGGCCGGGACAGGGTCGTACAGATACGCAGTATTTT
TRBJ1-2	.	TRBV5-4	few	CASSEQGVGYTF	TGTGCCAGCAGCGAACAGGGAGTAGGCTACACCTTC
TRBJ2-5	TRBD1	TRBV19	.	CASSPSTGGETQYF	TGTGCCAGTAGTCCCTCGACAGGGGGAGAGACCCAGTACTTC
TRBJ1-2	TRBD1	TRBV19	.	CASRFTGGLRSGYTF	TGTGCCAGTAGGTTTACAGGGGGCTTGAGGAGCGGCTACACCTTC
TRBJ2-5	.	TRBV6-1	.	CASLTGGSKTQYF	TGTGCCTCCCTTACGGGGGGCTCGAAGACCCAGTACTTC
TRBJ2-2	TRBD2	TRBV5-4	.	CASRKTSDTGELFF	TGTGCCAGCAGAAAAACTAGCGACACCGGGGAGCTGTTTTTT
TRBJ1-6	.	TRBV6-5	once	CASSYQTYNSPLHF	TGTGCCAGCAGTTACCAGACCTATAATTCACCCCTCCACTTT
TRBJ2-1	.	TRBV6-1	.	CASSPDRTRQFF	TGTGCCAGCAGCCCTGACAGGACGCGGCAGTTCTTC
TRBJ2-1	.	TRBV5-1	.	CASSLSTGPNEQFF	TGCGCCAGCAGCCTGTCGACGGGTCCGAATGAGCAGTTCTTC
TRBJ1-2	.	TRBV4-2	.	CASSDDWRAHGYTF	TGTGCCAGCAGCGACGACTGGCGAGCCCATGGCTACACCTTC
TRBJ1-5	.	TRBV18	.	CASSLRTKTGQPQHF	TGTGCCAGCTCACTCCGGACAAAAACGGGCCAGCCCCAGCATTTT
TRBJ1-2	.	TRBV29-1	.	CSTYQGATTNYGYTF	TGCAGCACTTACCAAGGGGCCACTACTAACTATGGCTACACCTTC
TRBJ2-3	TRBD1	TRBV7-2	.	CASSLMRQGTDTQYF	TGTGCCAGCAGCTTAATGAGACAGGGGACAGATACGCAGTATTTT
TRBJ2-3	TRBD2	TRBV19	once	CASTSGATDTQYF	TGTGCCAGCACTAGCGGGGCGACAGATACGCAGTATTTT
TRBJ2-5	TRBD2	TRBV11-2	.	CASSLDWGGTQYF	TGTGCCAGCAGCTTAGACTGGGGGGGGACCCAGTACTTC
TRBJ2-3	.	TRBV10-3	.	CAISAAGSADTQYF	TGTGCCATCAGTGCTGCAGGGTCGGCAGATACGCAGTATTTT
TRBJ2-7	.	TRBV30	once	CACMAGKEQYF	TGTGCCTGTATGGCAGGGAAGGAGCAGTACTTC
TRBJ2-1	TRBD2	TRBV4-1	.	CASSPGSGNEQFF	TGCGCCAGCAGCCCCGGTAGCGGGAATGAGCAGTTCTTC
TRBJ2-3	TRBD2	TRBV29-1	.	CSGGGSTDTQYF	TGCAGCGGGGGGGGTAGCACAGATACGCAGTATTTT
TRBJ1-6	.	TRBV6-5	once	CASSQQGRNSPLHF	TGTGCCAGCAGTCAACAGGGTAGGAATTCACCCCTCCACTTT
TRBJ2-5	TRBD1	TRBV6-1	few	CATDRDRGETQYF	TGTGCCACCGACCGGGACAGGGGAGAGACCCAGTACTTC
TRBJ1-2	.	TRBV5-1	.	CASSFDIHYGYTF	TGCGCCAGCAGCTTTGACATACACTATGGCTACACCTTC
TRBJ2-2	.	TRBV5-1	once	CASSFQASTGELFF	TGCGCCAGCAGCTTCCAGGCGAGCACCGGGGAGCTGTTTTTT
TRBJ2-7	.	TRBV11-2	.	CASSLTVARYF	TGTGCCAGCAGCTTAACGGTAGCAAGGTACTTC
TRBJ2-5	TRBD1	TRBV2	.	CASSSQGADETQYF	TGTGCCAGCAGTAGCCAGGGGGCCGATGAGACCCAGTACTTC
TRBJ2-2	TRBD2	TRBV4-1	.	CASSQHGLAGGPGTGELFF	TGCGCCAGCAGCCAACACGGACTAGCGGGGGGGCCGGGAACCGGGGAGCTGTTTTTT
TRBJ1-1	.	TRBV6-5	once	CASRSRGTEAFF	TGTGCCAGCAGGTCCCGAGGAACTGAAGCTTTCTTT
TRBJ1-1	.	TRBV28	once	CASSLEGGNTEAFF	TGTGCCAGCAGTTTGGAGGGTGGGAACACTGAAGCTTTCTTT
TRBJ1-5	.	TRBV18	.	CASSQDSDQPQHF	TGTGCCAGCTCGCAAGACAGTGATCAGCCCCAGCATTTT